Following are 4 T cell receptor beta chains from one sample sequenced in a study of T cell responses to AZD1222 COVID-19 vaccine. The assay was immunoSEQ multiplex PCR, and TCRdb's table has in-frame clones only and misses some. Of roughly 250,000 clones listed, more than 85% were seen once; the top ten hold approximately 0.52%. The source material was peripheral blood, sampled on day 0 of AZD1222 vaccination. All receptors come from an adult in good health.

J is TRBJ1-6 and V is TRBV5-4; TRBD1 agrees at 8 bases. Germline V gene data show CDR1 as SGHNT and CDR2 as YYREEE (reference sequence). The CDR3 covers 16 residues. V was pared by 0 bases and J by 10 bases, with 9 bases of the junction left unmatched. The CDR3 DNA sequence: TGTGCCAGCAGCTTGGTTCGGCCAGGGGGCGGATCACCCCTCCACTTT. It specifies CASSLVRPGGGSPLHF.

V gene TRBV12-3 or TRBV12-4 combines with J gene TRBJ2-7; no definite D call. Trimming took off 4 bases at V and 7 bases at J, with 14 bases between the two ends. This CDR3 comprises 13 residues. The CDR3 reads CASSSKSNREQYF. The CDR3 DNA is TGTGCCAGCAGTTCCAAAAGTAATAGGGAGCAGTACTTC.

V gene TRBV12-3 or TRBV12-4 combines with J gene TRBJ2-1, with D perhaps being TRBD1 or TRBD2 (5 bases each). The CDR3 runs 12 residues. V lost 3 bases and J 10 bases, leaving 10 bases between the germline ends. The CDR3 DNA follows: TGTGCCAGCAGTTTGAGGGACCCGGAGCAGTTCTTC. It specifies CASSLRDPEQFF.

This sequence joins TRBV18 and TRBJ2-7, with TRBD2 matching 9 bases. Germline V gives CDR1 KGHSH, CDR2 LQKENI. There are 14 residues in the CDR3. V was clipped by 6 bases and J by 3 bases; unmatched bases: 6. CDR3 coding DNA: TGTGCCAGCTCCCTTGATAGCGGGAGCTACGAGCAGTACTTC. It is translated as CASSLDSGSYEQYF.